This TCR beta chain was identified during a study of Ad26.COV2.S vaccination and SARS-CoV-2 variants. This CDR3 is 13 amino acids long. The V gene lost 4 bases and the J gene lost 2 bases, with 9 bases spanning the gap. Looked up from germline, CDR1 is LGHDT and CDR2 is YNNKEL (reference sequence). Treatment specified: some 20 received Ad26.COV2.S at low or high dose, single or two shots; 5 received placebo; per-sample allocation not given. Sample collection was performed on day 63 after the first vaccine or placebo injection. The individual, an adult aged 18-55 years, was a donor in Boston. SARS-CoV-2 spike from the Wuhan strain was encoded by the vaccine, an Ad26 vector. Repertoires were generated with immunoSEQ multiplex PCR, while TCRdb's copy carries only in-frame clones and drops some. Among hundreds of thousands of clones, roughly 91% were seen once, and the ten largest hold 3.4%.

The chain joins TRBV3-1 (or the pseudogene TRBV3-2) to TRBJ2-7; no reliable D call. Sequencing used peripheral blood, obtained in a trial of Ad26.COV2.S vaccine versus placebo. This receptor was obtained from a person between 18 and 59 years old who received the Ad26.COV2.S COVID-19 vaccine or a placebo. The DNA for the CDR3 is TGTGCCAGCAGCCCTGACGGACCCTACGAGCAGTACTTC. It translates to CASSPDGPYEQYF.